Included here is one T cell receptor beta chain sequence, with context. As yet, its antigen is unknown. This sample is part of a study of Tregs in tolerant kidney transplant recipients. TCRdb keeps only in-frame clones here, not all; method: immunoSEQ multiplex PCR. The sample carries about 94,000 clones, over 85% recorded once. Study-wide points: Validation in larger populations is needed because few patients were studied. Expanding Tregs on activated donor B cells appeared to best identify donor-specific TCRbeta clones. Donor-specific Treg expansion exceeded global Treg expansion in tolerant patients, suggesting antigen drive.

The CDR3 is 12 residues long. V was trimmed by 8 bases and J by 4 bases, leaving 10 bases between them. Germline V lookup: CDR1 ENHRY, CDR2 SYGVKD. The sequences come from CD4+ T cells from blood, collected before the transplant. This TCR was recovered from a human donor who received a combined kidney and bone marrow transplant. The J gene is TRBJ2-3, the V gene TRBV10-3, with D possibly TRBD1 on 5 matching bases. The CDR3 nucleotides read TGTGCCATCGGACAAGGAGCAGATACGCAGTATTTT. Amino acids: CAIGQGADTQYF.